The rows below give T cell receptor beta chains drawn from one sample of a study of cytomegalovirus exposure and HLA in healthy donors. Produced via immunoSEQ multiplex PCR; TCRdb's table is partial and in-frame only. Among about 280,000 clones listed, around 89% were seen once. The sample comprised PBMCs. The receptors derive from a woman between 18 and 30 years old in good health and CMV-seronegative. The CDR3 runs from the conserved cysteine through the conserved F or W. Each record gives: V gene, D gene, J gene, clone size, CDR3 DNA, CDR3 protein. D genes are given only for firm matches. The size entry is marked missing in some rows and otherwise reads once, few, many or a size class.

TRBV27,TRBD2,TRBJ2-7,-,TGTGCCAGCAGTTTACAGCGGGAGCTCGAGCAGTACTTC,CASSLQRELEQYF
TRBV27,-,TRBJ2-3,-,TGTGCCAGCAGTTTGAATGGACAGGGAGGGTGGGATACGCAGTATTTT,CASSLNGQGGWDTQYF
TRBV12-5,TRBD2,TRBJ2-3,-,TGTGCTAGTGGTCCCGGTCTAGCGGGGCCCCCAGATACGCAGTATTTT,CASGPGLAGPPDTQYF
TRBV4-1,-,TRBJ2-3,once,TGCGCCAGCAGCCAAGTAAGAAGGGGGAGCACAGATACGCAGTATTTT,CASSQVRRGSTDTQYF
TRBV19,TRBD2,TRBJ2-7,few,TGTGCCAGTAGTCTGGGGACTAGCTACGAGCAGTACTTC,CASSLGTSYEQYF
TRBV2,-,TRBJ2-1,-,TGTGCCAGCAGTGACTCTCTTTCCGAGCAGTTCTTC,CASSDSLSEQFF
TRBV5-8,-,TRBJ1-5,-,TGTGCCAGCAGCCTCGAAACTCAGGCAGCTCAGCCCCAGCATTTT,CASSLETQAAQPQHF
TRBV9,-,TRBJ2-7,-,TGTGCCAGCAGCTTCCGACAGGCTTCTGGCGAGCAGTACTTC,CASSFRQASGEQYF
TRBV5-4,TRBD1,TRBJ2-3,-,TGTGCCAGCAGCCCACCCGGGACAGGGAAAGGCACAGATACGCAGTATTTT,CASSPPGTGKGTDTQYF
TRBV27,-,TRBJ2-5,few,TGTGCCAGCGGACCTAGCGCAGGGAAGACCCAGTACTTC,CASGPSAGKTQYF